This T cell receptor (beta chain) was captured in a study of cytomegalovirus exposure and HLA in healthy donors. Amplification used 60 Vbeta primers and 13 Jbeta primers. Produced via immunoSEQ multiplex PCR; TCRdb's table is partial and in-frame only. The top ten hold 3% to 4.5% of the sample, which has 100,000 to 150,000 clones, about two thirds seen once. The study's findings and limits: Per a prior analysis, the majority of TCR beta V segments were productive roughly 90% or roughly 30% of the time. Across donors, most TCRs were seen rarely, yet some public ones were widespread.

This clone was recorded only once. The target antigen is unknown. CDR1 SGHDN and CDR2 FVKESK come from the germline V gene. The trim removed 4 bases at V and 0 bases at J, leaving 0 bases unmatched. This CDR3 has 14 amino acids. Sequencing input: PBMCs. The rearrangement links TRBV14 to TRBJ1-3; 7 bases agree with TRBD1. This receptor was identified in a man aged 25 to 45 in good health and CMV-seronegative. CDR3 DNA sequence: TGTGCCAGCAGCCGGGACAGCTCTGGAAACACCATATATTTT. Amino acids: CASSRDSSGNTIYF.